This TCR beta chain was observed in a study of blood T cell repertoires in COVID-19. Only in-frame clones appear in the TCRdb table, and some are missing; sequencing was by immunoSEQ multiplex PCR. This sample has 350,000 or so clones, with 88% found just once. The CDR3 extends over 15 amino acids. V was cut by 1 base and J by 6 bases, with 16 bases left in between. Germline V gene data show CDR1 as MNHNS and CDR2 as SASEGT. The sequence came from a young woman who had been exposed to COVID-19. Material for sequencing was PBMCs or T cells enriched from blood (not recorded which). The genes are TRBV6-1 and TRBJ2-7; a possible D gene is TRBD2 (6 bases). The CDR3 spells CASSEEIGGTAEQYF. The CDR3 nucleotides are TGTGCCAGCAGTGAAGAGATTGGCGGGACGGCCGAGCAGTACTTC.